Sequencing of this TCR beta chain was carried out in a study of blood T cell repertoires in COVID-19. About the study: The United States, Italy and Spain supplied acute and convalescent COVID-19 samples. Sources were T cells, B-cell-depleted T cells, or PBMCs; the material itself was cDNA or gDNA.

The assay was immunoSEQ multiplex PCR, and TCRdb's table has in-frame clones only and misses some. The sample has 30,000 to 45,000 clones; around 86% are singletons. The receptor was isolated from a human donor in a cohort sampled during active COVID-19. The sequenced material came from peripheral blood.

CDR3 DNA sequence: TGTGCCAGCAGCTTAGGCGACAGGGGTTTAATAGCTTTCTTT. Amino acid sequence: CASSLGDRGLIAFF. The J gene is TRBJ1-1, the V gene TRBV7-9; 8 bases map to TRBD1. The length of the CDR3 is 14 residues. CDR1 and CDR2 (germline): SEHNR, FQNEAQ (reference sequence). The junction had 8 bases not matched to a gene; V was cut back by 1 base and J by 10 bases.